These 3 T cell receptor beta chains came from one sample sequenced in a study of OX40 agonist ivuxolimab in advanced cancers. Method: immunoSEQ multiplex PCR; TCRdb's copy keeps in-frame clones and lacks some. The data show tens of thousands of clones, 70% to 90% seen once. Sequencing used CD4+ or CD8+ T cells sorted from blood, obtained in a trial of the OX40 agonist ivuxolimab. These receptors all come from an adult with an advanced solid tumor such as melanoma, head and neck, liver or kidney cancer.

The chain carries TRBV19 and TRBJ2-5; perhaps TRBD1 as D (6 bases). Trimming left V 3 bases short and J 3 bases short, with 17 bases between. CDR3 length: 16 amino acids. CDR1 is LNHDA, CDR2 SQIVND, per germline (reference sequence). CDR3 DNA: TGTGCCAGTAGTATCCTGCCGGGACACGGGAAAGAGACCCAGTACTTC. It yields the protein CASSILPGHGKETQYF.

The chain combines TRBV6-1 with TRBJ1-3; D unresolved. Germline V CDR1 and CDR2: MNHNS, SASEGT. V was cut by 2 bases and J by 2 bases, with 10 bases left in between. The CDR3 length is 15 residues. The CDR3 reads CASSEREFAGNTIYF. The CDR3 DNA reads TGTGCCAGCAGTGAAAGGGAGTTTGCTGGAAACACCATATATTTT.

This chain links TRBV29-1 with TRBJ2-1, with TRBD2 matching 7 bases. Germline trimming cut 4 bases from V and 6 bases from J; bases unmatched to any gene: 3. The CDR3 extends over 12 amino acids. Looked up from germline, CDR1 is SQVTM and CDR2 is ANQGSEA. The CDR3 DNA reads TGCAGCGTTGCTAGCGGTCCCAATGAGCAGTTCTTC. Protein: CSVASGPNEQFF.